The 14 T cell receptor beta chains presented below share a single source sample, sequenced in a study of shared clonotypes between healthy human individuals. The data were produced by immunoSEQ multiplex PCR, yet TCRdb's version contains in-frame clones alone and is incomplete. The repertoire includes about 480,000 clones, roughly 85% of them detected once, and 12% sits in the top ten. The sequenced sample was PBMCs. The receptors were gathered from a woman between 40 and 55 years old in good health. Some clones in this sample may be carry-over from other donors' samples.

Worth noting for this clone: The identical CDR3 is also encoded by other nucleotide sequences in the sample. V and J are TRBV5-4 and TRBJ1-2, with unresolved D. Trimming cost V 0 bases and J 2 bases, with 8 bases left between them. This CDR3 has 14 amino acids. CDR1 and CDR2 (germline): SGHNT, YYREEE (reference sequence). The CDR3 sequence is CASSLEVGNYGYTF. Here the CDR3 DNA reads TGTGCCAGCAGCTTGGAGGTAGGGAACTATGGCTACACCTTC.

This chain joins TRBV6-4 and TRBJ2-2; 7 bases fit TRBD2. This CDR3 spans 15 amino acids. Germline assignment: CDR1 MRHNA and CDR2 SNTAGT. The V segment lost 5 bases and the J segment 6 bases; nucleotides outside the gene matches: 9. This CDR3 reads CASSPSGTVAGELFF. The CDR3 nucleotides read TGTGCCAGCAGTCCTAGCGGTACCGTGGCCGGGGAGCTGTTTTTT.

This chain joins TRBV10-3 and TRBJ2-3; tentative D call: TRBD2 (6 bases). Germline CDR1 and CDR2: ENHRY and SYGVKD. Trimming stripped 0 bases from V and 4 bases from J, with 14 bases between. The CDR3 contains 16 residues. Written as DNA, the CDR3 is TGTGCCATCAGTGAGTCTGCCGGAGGGGACGCAGATACGCAGTATTTT. Translation: CAISESAGGDADTQYF.

The table lists this clone with many counts. This rearrangement joins TRBV13 to TRBJ2-7; D is undetermined. There are 14 residues in the CDR3. Trimming removed 5 bases at V and 0 bases at J, with 11 bases between. The germline V gene has CDR1 PRHDT and CDR2 FYEKMQ (reference sequence). The CDR3 loop is CASSLTPYSYEQYF. In DNA form, the CDR3 reads TGTGCCAGCAGCCTAACCCCCTACTCCTACGAGCAGTACTTC.

The chain combines TRBV5-8 with TRBJ2-5, with D perhaps being TRBD1 or TRBD2 (5 bases each). CDR3 length equals 13 residues. The V gene lost 1 base and the J gene lost 5 bases, with 9 bases spanning the gap. Germline CDR1 and CDR2: SGHTS and YDEGEE. For the CDR3, the DNA is TGTGCCAGCAGCTTGCGGGGCACGGAGACCCAGTACTTC. This sequence encodes CASSLRGTETQYF.

The V and J genes are TRBV16 and TRBJ2-7, with 7 bases that match TRBD2. Trimming removed 4 bases from V and 6 bases from J; junction bases left unmatched: 18. The CDR3 is 17 amino acids. Germline V lookup: CDR1 KGHSY, CDR2 FQNENV. CDR3 sequence reads: CASSRRGWGGREGEQYF. The CDR3 coding sequence is TGTGCCAGCAGCCGCAGAGGTTGGGGCGGGAGAGAGGGCGAGCAGTACTTC.

This clone has a single count. This chain uses TRBV11-2 with TRBJ2-7, with 11 positions matching TRBD1. Trimming cost V 4 bases and J 3 bases; bases outside gene matches: 8. The germline gives CDR1 SGHAT, CDR2 FQNNGV. This CDR3 is 16 amino acids long. This CDR3 is CASSSRAGTGGYEQYF. The CDR3 bases are TGTGCCAGCAGCTCCAGGGCCGGGACAGGGGGCTACGAGCAGTACTTC.

This rearrangement joins TRBV10-3 to TRBJ2-3; 7 nucleotides agree with TRBD2. The CDR3 consists of 14 residues. Germline loops: CDR1 ENHRY, CDR2 SYGVKD. The CDR3 sequence: CATKGGSSTDTQYF. CDR3 DNA sequence: TGTGCGACTAAGGGCGGGAGTAGCACAGATACGCAGTATTTT.

This chain joins TRBV5-1 and TRBJ2-4, with D perhaps being TRBD1 or TRBD2 (5 bases each). V lost 0 bases and J 7 bases, leaving 11 bases between the germline ends. The CDR3 totals 14 residues. CDR1 and CDR2 (germline): SGHRS, YFSETQ. The CDR3 here is CASSLESEGNIQYF. DNA of the CDR3: TGCGCCAGCAGCTTGGAGTCAGAGGGGAACATTCAGTACTTC.

The rearrangement joins TRBV7-7 to TRBJ2-1, with 10 bases aligning to TRBD2. The CDR3 is 16 residues long. Germline loops: CDR1 SSHAT, CDR2 FNYEAQ (reference sequence). J gave up 4 bases and V 2 bases, and 5 bases lay outside the gene matches. CDR3 loop: CASSLSGLAVYNEQFF. The CDR3 DNA is TGTGCCAGCAGCTTAAGCGGACTAGCGGTATACAATGAGCAGTTCTTC. Variable domain in full (rest from reference TRBV7-7 and TRBJ2-1): GAGVSQSPRYKVTKRGQDVTLRCDPISSHATLYWYQQALGQGPEFLTYFNYEAQPDKSGLPSDRFSAERPEGSISTLTIQRTEQRDSAMYRCASSLSGLAVYNEQFFGPGTRLTVL.

The chain uses TRBV6-1 and TRBJ2-1; D might be TRBD2 (6 bases). This CDR3 is built from 16 residues. V lost 0 bases and J lost 6, with 15 bases in between. Germline V CDR1 and CDR2: MNHNS, SASEGT. Here the CDR3 reads CASSEAGHGGSNEQFF. The CDR3 DNA reads as TGTGCCAGCAGTGAAGCAGGTCACGGAGGGAGCAATGAGCAGTTCTTC.

The chain uses TRBV7-3 and TRBJ2-1, with no clear D. Trimming shortened V by 5 bases and J by 9 bases, and 11 bases separated the two germline ends. The CDR3 totals 12 residues. Germline lookup yields CDR1 SGHTA and CDR2 FQGTGA. CDR3 DNA: TGTGCCAGCAGCCCCGCCCCCGGTGAGCAGTTCTTC. Translating it yields CASSPAPGEQFF.

The chain has TRBV14 and TRBJ2-2; TRBD2 matches at 12 bases. The germline CDR1 and CDR2 sequences are SGHDN and FVKESK. The CDR3 consists of 18 residues. Losses at the gene ends were 4 bases for V and 4 bases for J; bases not matched to a gene: 10. The CDR3 spells CASSLIPGLAGLTGELFF. The CDR3 DNA sequence: TGTGCCAGCAGCCTAATACCGGGACTAGCGGGCCTCACCGGGGAGCTGTTTTTT.

This clone was picked up a small number of times. The chain links TRBV6-5 to TRBJ2-6; D ambiguous. The germline V gene has CDR1 MNHEY and CDR2 SVGAGI. V lost 4 bases and J 1 base, leaving 11 bases between the germline ends. The CDR3 is made up of 16 amino acids. CDR3 protein: CASSSKPGSGANVLTF. For the CDR3, the DNA is TGTGCCAGCAGTTCTAAGCCCGGTTCTGGGGCCAACGTCCTGACTTTC.